This T cell receptor beta chain originates from a study of blood T cell repertoires in COVID-19. At the level of the study: Samples representing acute and convalescent COVID-19 were sourced from the United States, Italy and Spain. PBMCs, B-cell-depleted T cells, or T cells provided the cDNA or gDNA that made up the material.

The CDR3 covers 13 residues. The germline CDR1 and CDR2 sequences are SGHNT and YENEEA. The V end lost 4 bases, the J end lost 7 bases, and 11 bases lay between the germline ends. Per the original data handling: Counts of nucleated cells, estimated from reference gene primer amplification, were obtained. The table came from immunoSEQ multiplex PCR; TCRdb's copy has only in-frame clones and leaves some out. The V and J calls and clone size were taken over from that table, and D and trimming were inferred from the DNA. The table lists 45,000 to 60,000 clones, approximately 90% of them singletons. This clonotype originated in a man aged 60-69 years with acute or convalescent COVID-19. The gene calls are TRBV11-3 and TRBJ1-5, with D possibly matching TRBD1 (5 bases). Sequencing was done on a sample of peripheral blood. The CDR3 coding sequence is TGTGCCAGCAGCTGGGGCCCTGGCCAGCCCCAGCATTTT. Amino acids: CASSWGPGQPQHF.